The 8 T cell receptor beta chains given below trace back to one sample, sequenced in a study of cytomegalovirus exposure and HLA in healthy donors. In the PCR, 60 Vbeta and 13 Jbeta primers were used. The data were produced by immunoSEQ multiplex PCR, yet TCRdb's version contains in-frame clones alone and is incomplete. In total, the table holds 100,000 to 150,000 clones. Sequencing was performed on PBMCs. These receptors were collected from a woman aged 40 to 50 in good health and CMV-seronegative.

The CDR3 sequence: CASSLGRRRNTGELFF. The CDR3 DNA reads TGTGCCAGCAGCTTGGGTCGCCGCAGGAACACCGGGGAGCTGTTTTTT. This rearrangement joins TRBV5-4 to TRBJ2-2; D remains ambiguous. From germline, CDR1 is SGHNT and CDR2 YYREEE (reference sequence). The V and J ends lost 0 bases and 1 base respectively, with 10 bases between them. This CDR3 contains 16 residues.

The J gene is TRBJ1-1, the V gene TRBV6-5; D is unclear. CDR1 and CDR2 from the germline V gene are MNHEY and SVGAGI. Between the trimmed V and J ends, which lost 7 bases and 7 bases, there was a span of 16 bases. This CDR3 is built from 13 residues. The CDR3 coding sequence is TGTGCCAGCAAACCGGAGGCTTTCGGTGAAGCTTTCTTT. Its protein is CASKPEAFGEAFF.

This chain uses TRBV5-1 with TRBJ1-6; 8 bases agree with TRBD1. Germline V gene lookup returns CDR1 SGHRS and CDR2 YFSETQ. CDR3 length: 18 amino acids. With V trimmed by 2 bases and J by 0 bases, 7 bases remained unmatched. CDR3 sequence: CASSFGTGLSSYNSPLHF. CDR3 DNA: TGCGCCAGCAGCTTCGGGACAGGCCTGAGCTCCTATAATTCACCCCTCCACTTT.

The chain employs TRBV5-8 and TRBJ2-3; weak D call: TRBD2 (6 bases). CDR3 size: 16 residues. Trimming took off 1 base at V and 2 bases at J, with 14 bases between the two ends. Germline CDR1 is SGHTS and CDR2 is YDEGEE. The CDR3 loop reads CASSLYRGSATDTQYF. The DNA for the CDR3 is TGTGCCAGCAGCTTGTACCGGGGGAGTGCCACAGATACGCAGTATTTT.

The chain links TRBV7-9 to TRBJ1-4; TRBD1 aligns across 10 bases. J gave up 7 bases and V 5 bases, and 4 bases lay outside the gene matches. Germline-derived CDR1 and CDR2 are SEHNR and FQNEAQ (reference sequence). The CDR3 has 14 amino acids. The CDR3 protein is CASSDRTGGEKLFF. DNA of the CDR3: TGTGCCAGCAGCGACAGGACAGGGGGTGAAAAACTGTTTTTT.

The chain has TRBV7-9 and TRBJ1-5; 7 bases align to TRBD1. The CDR3 extends over 13 amino acids. CDR1 and CDR2 from the germline V gene are SEHNR and FQNEAQ (reference sequence). Trimming removed 8 bases from V and 5 bases from J; junction bases left unmatched: 6. CDR3 coding DNA: TGTGCCAGCGCAGGGGGACGGGATCAGCCCCAGCATTTT. It is translated as CASAGGRDQPQHF.

The rearrangement links TRBV6-6 to TRBJ1-2, with D perhaps matching TRBD1 (5 bases). In germline, CDR1 is MNHNY, CDR2 SVGAGI (reference sequence). V gave up 0 bases and J gave up 8 bases, with 13 bases separating them. The CDR3 has 14 residues. The CDR3 region has the DNA TGTGCCAGCAGTTACTCGATACAGGCGAGGGGCTACACCTTC. Encoded protein: CASSYSIQARGYTF.

CDR3 protein: CASSKGGSSSYNEQFF. For the CDR3, the DNA is TGTGCCAGTAGTAAGGGCGGGAGCTCCTCCTACAATGAGCAGTTCTTC. This chain joins TRBV19 and TRBJ2-1; 7 bases align to TRBD2. V dropped 4 bases and J dropped 0; count of bases not matched to a gene: 6. Per the germline V gene, CDR1 is LNHDA and CDR2 is SQIVND (reference sequence). The CDR3 has 16 amino acids.